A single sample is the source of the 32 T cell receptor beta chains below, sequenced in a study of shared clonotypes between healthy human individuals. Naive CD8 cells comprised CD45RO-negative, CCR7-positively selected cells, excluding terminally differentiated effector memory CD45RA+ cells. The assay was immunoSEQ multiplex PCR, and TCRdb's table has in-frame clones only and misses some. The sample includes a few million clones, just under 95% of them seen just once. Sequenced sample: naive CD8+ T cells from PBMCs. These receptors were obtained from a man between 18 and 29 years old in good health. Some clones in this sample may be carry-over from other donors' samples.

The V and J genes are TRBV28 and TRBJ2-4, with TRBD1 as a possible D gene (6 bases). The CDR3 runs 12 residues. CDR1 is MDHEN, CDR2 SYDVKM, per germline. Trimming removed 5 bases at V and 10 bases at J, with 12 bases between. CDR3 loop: CASSPGHQIQYF. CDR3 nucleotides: TGTGCCAGCAGTCCGGGACACCAGATTCAGTACTTC.

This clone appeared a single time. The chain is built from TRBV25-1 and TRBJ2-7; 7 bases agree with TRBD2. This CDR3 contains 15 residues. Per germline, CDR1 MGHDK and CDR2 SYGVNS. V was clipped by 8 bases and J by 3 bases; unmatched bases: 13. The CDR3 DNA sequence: TGTGCCAGCGGTGTAGGGGAGGGCCCCCTCTACGAGCAGTACTTC. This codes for CASGVGEGPLYEQYF.

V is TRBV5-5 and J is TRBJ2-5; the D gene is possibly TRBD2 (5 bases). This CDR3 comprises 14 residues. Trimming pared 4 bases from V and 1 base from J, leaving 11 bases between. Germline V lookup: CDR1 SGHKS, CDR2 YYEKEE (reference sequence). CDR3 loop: CASSQVRGQETQYF. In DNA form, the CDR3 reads TGTGCCAGCAGCCAGGTACGGGGCCAAGAGACCCAGTACTTC.

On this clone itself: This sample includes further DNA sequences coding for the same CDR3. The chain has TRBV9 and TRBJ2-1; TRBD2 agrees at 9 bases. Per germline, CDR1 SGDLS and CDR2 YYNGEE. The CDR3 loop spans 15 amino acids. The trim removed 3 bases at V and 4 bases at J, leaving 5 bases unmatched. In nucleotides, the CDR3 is TGTGCCAGCAGCGAGGGACTAGCAGAATACAATGAGCAGTTCTTC. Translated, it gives CASSEGLAEYNEQFF.

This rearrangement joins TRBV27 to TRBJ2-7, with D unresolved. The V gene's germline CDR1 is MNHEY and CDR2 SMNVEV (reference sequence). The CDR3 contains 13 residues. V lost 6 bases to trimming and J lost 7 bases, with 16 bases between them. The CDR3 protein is CASSSGRPGEQYF. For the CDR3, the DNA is TGTGCCAGCAGCTCAGGACGGCCCGGAGAGCAGTACTTC.

The CDR3 sequence is CASSVGTDTEAFF. The CDR3, as DNA: TGTGCCAGCAGTGTCGGGACAGACACTGAAGCTTTCTTT. The chain has TRBV27 and TRBJ1-1; 7 bases agree with TRBD1. CDR3 length equals 13 residues. The V segment lost 5 bases and the J segment 3 bases; nucleotides outside the gene matches: 3. In germline, CDR1 is MNHEY, CDR2 SMNVEV (reference sequence).

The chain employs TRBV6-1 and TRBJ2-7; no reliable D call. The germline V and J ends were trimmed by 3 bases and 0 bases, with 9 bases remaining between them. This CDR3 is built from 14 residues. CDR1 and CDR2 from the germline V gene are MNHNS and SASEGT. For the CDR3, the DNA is TGTGCCAGCAGTGATTTTGGCAGCTCCTACGAGCAGTACTTC. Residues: CASSDFGSSYEQYF.

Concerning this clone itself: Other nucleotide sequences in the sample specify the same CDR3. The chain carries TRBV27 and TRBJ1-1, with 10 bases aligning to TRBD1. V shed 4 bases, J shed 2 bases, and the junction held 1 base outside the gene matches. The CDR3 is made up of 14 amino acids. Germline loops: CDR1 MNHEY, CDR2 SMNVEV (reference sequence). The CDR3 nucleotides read TGTGCCAGCAGTTCGACAGGGGGCAACACTGAAGCTTTCTTT. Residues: CASSSTGGNTEAFF.

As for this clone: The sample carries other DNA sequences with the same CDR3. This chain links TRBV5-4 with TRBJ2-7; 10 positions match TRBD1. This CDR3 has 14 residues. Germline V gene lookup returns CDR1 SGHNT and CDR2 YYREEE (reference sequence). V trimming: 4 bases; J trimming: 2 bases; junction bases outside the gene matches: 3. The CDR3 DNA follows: TGTGCCAGCAGCCCGGGGACAGGGGCCTACGAGCAGTACTTC. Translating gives CASSPGTGAYEQYF.

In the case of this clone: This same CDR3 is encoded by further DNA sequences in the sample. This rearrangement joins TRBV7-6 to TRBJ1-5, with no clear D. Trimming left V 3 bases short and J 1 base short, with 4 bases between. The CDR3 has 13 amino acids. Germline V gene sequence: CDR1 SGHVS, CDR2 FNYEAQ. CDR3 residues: CASSFGSNQPQHF. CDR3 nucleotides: TGTGCCAGCAGCTTCGGCAGCAATCAGCCCCAGCATTTT.

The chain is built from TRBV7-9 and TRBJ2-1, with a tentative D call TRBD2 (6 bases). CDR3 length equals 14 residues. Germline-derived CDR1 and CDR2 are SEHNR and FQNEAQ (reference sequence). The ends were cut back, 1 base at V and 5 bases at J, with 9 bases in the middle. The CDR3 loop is CASSLGGVNNEQFF. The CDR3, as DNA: TGTGCCAGCAGCTTAGGGGGGGTTAACAATGAGCAGTTCTTC.

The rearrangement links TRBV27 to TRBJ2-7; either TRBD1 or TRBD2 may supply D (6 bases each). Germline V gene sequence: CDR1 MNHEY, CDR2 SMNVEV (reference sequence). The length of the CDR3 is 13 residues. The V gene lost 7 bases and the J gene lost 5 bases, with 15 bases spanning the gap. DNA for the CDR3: TGTGCCAGCAACATAGGGGGGTCTCACGAGCAGTACTTC. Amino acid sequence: CASNIGGSHEQYF.

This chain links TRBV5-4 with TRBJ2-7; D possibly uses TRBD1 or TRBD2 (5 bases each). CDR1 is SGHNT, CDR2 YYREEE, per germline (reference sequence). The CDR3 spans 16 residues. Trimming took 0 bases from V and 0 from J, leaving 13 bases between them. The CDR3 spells CASSLAWGEGSYEQYF. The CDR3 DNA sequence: TGTGCCAGCAGCTTGGCTTGGGGCGAGGGCTCCTACGAGCAGTACTTC.

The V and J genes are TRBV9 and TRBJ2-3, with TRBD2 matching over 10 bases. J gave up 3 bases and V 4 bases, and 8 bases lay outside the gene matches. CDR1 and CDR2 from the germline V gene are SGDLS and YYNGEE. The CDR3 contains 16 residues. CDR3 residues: CASSRSAGGPTDTQYF. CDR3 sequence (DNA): TGTGCCAGCAGCAGATCAGCGGGAGGGCCAACAGATACGCAGTATTTT.

In DNA form, the CDR3 reads TGCGCCAGCAGTGGAAGCCTAGCTGAAGCAGGCCCGAACACCGGGGAGCTGTTTTTT. Translated: CASSGSLAEAGPNTGELFF. The chain links TRBV10-1 to TRBJ2-2; weak D call: TRBD2 (5 bases). The V end lost 4 bases, the J end lost 0 bases, and 21 bases lay between the germline ends. Per the germline V gene, CDR1 is WNHNN and CDR2 is SYGVQD (reference sequence). This CDR3 has 19 residues.

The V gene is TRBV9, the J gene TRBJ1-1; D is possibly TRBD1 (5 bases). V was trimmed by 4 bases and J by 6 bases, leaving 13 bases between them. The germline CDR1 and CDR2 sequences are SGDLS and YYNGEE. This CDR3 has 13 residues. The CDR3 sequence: CASSSWGEPEAFF. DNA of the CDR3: TGTGCCAGCAGCTCGTGGGGGGAGCCTGAAGCTTTCTTT.

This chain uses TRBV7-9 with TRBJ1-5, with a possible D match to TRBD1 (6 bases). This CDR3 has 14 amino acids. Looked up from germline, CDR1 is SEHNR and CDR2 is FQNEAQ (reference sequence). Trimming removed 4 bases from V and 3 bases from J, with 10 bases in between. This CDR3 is CASSSGHLNQPQHF. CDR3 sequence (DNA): TGTGCCAGCAGCTCGGGACATCTCAATCAGCCCCAGCATTTT.

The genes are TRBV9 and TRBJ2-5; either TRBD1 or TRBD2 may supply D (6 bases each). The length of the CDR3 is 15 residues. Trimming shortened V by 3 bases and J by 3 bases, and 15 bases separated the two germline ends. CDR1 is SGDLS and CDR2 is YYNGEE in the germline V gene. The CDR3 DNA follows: TGTGCCAGCAGCGAGAGGGGGGCAGTAAAAGAGACCCAGTACTTC. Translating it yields CASSERGAVKETQYF.

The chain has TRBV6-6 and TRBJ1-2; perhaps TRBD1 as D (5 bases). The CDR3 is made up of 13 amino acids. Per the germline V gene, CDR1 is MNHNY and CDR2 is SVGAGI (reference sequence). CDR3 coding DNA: TGTGCTGCCATCGGGGGTGGGAACTATGGCTACACCTTC. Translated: CAAIGGGNYGYTF.

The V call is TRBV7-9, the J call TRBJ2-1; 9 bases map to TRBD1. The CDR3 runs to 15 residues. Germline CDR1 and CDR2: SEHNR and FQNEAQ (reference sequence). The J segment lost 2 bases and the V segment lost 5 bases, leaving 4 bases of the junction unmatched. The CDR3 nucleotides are TGTGCCAGCAGCCCCGGGACAGGGCCCTACAATGAGCAGTTCTTC. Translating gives CASSPGTGPYNEQFF.

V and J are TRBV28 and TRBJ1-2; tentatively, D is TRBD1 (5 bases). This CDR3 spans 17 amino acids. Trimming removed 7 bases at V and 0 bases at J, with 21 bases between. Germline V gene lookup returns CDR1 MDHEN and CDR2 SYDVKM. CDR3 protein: CASTLLLPDKPNYGYTF. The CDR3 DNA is TGTGCCAGCACCCTCCTCCTACCGGACAAGCCTAACTATGGCTACACCTTC.

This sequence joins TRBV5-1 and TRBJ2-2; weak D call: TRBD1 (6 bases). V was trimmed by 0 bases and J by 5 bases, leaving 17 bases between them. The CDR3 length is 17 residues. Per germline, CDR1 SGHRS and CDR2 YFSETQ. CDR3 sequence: CASSLATGGMATGELFF. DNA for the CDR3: TGCGCCAGCAGCTTGGCCACTGGGGGCATGGCGACCGGGGAGCTGTTTTTT.

CDR3 amino acids: CASSPQTRSFSYEQYF. The CDR3 coding sequence is TGTGCCAGCAGCCCGCAGACTAGATCATTCTCCTACGAGCAGTACTTC. V usage is TRBV11-2 and J usage is TRBJ2-7; a weak D match, TRBD2 (6 bases). Germline CDR1 reads SGHAT; CDR2 reads FQNNGV. V was cut by 5 bases and J by 0 bases, with 17 bases left in between. This CDR3 spans 16 amino acids.

The CDR3 reads CASSGDRASYEQYF. The CDR3 nucleotides read TGTGCCAGCAGCGGGGACAGGGCCTCCTACGAGCAGTACTTC. The rearrangement links TRBV9 to TRBJ2-7; 9 nucleotides line up with TRBD1. With V trimmed by 3 bases and J by 0 bases, 1 base remained unmatched. Germline values: CDR1 SGDLS, CDR2 YYNGEE. The CDR3 consists of 14 residues.

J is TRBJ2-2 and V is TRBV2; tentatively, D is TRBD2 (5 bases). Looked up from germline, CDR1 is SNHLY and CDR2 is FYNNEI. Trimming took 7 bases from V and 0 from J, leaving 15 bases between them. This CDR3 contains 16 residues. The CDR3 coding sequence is TGTGCCAGCAAGAGGTTAGAGGGCGCGAACACCGGGGAGCTGTTTTTT. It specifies CASKRLEGANTGELFF. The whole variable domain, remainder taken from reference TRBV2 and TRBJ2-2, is EPEVTQTPSHQVTQMGQEVILRCVPISNHLYFYWYRQILGQKVEFLVSFYNNEISEKSEIFDDQFSVERPDGSNFTLKIRSTKLEDSAMYFCASKRLEGANTGELFFGEGSRLTVL.

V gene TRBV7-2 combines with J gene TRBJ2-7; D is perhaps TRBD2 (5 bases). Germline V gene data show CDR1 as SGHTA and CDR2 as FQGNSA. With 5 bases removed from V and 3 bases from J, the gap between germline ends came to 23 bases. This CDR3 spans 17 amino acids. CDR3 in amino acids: CASSPPFLVAPFYEQYF. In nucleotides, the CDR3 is TGTGCCAGCAGCCCGCCTTTTTTGGTAGCGCCGTTCTACGAGCAGTACTTC.

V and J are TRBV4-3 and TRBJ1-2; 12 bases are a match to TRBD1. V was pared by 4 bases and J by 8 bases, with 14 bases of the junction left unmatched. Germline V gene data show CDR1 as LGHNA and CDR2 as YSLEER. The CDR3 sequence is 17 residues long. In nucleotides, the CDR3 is TGCGCCAGCAGCCCTTACCCGGGACAGGGGGCGCTAGGCGGCTACACCTTC. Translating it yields CASSPYPGQGALGGYTF.

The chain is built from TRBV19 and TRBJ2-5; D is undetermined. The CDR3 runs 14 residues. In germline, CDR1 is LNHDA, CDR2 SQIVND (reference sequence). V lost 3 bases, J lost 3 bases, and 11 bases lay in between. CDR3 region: CASSMEGFEETQYF. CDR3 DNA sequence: TGTGCCAGTAGTATGGAAGGGTTTGAAGAGACCCAGTACTTC. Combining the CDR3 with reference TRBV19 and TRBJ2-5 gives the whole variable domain DGGITQSPKYLFRKEGQNVTLSCEQNLNHDAMYWYRQDPGQGLRLIYYSQIVNDFQKGDIAEGYSVSREKKESFPLTVTSAQKNPTAFYLCASSMEGFEETQYFGPGTRLLVL.

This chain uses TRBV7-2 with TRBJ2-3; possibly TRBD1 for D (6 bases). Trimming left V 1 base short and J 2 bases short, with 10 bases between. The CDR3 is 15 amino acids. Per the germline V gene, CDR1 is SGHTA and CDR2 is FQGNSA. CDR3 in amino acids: CASSLGDTHTDTQYF. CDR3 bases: TGTGCCAGCAGCTTAGGGGACACCCACACAGATACGCAGTATTTT. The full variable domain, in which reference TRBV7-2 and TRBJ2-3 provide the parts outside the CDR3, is GAGVSQSPSNKVTEKGKDVELRCDPISGHTALYWYRQSLGQGLEFLIYFQGNSAPDKSGLPSDRFSAERTGGSVSTLTIQRTQQEDSAVYLCASSLGDTHTDTQYFGPGTRLTVL.

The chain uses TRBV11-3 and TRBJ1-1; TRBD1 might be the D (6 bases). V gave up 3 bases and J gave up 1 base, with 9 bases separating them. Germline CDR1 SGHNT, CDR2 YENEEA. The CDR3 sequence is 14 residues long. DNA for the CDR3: TGTGCCAGCAGCTTCGCAGGGGAGAACACTGAAGCTTTCTTT. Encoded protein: CASSFAGENTEAFF.

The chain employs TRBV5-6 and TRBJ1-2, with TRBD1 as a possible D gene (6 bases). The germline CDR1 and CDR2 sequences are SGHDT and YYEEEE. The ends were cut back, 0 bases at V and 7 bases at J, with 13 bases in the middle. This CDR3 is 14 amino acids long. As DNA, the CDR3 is TGTGCCAGCAGCTTGGATCAGGGGCGTAGTGGCTACACCTTC. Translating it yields CASSLDQGRSGYTF.

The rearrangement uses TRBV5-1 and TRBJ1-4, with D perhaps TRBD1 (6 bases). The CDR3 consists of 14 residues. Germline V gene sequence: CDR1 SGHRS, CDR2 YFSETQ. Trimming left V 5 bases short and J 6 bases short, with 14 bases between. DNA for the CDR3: TGCGCCAGCAGTAAGGACAGAGGACATGAAAAACTGTTTTTT. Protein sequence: CASSKDRGHEKLFF.